This TCR beta chain was sequenced in a study of T cells expressing NK-cell markers. TCRdb re-called the 5' RACE reads and shows each CDR3 protein once, DNA omitted. This repertoire includes about 370,000 distinct CDR3 sequences. CDR3 length: 12 residues. From germline, CDR1 is SQVTM and CDR2 ANQGSEA. J is TRBJ1-2 and V is TRBV29-1; no DNA is available, so the TRBD1 call from TCRdb remains unchecked. This receptor was taken from a woman between 45 and 65 years old in good health. Sequenced: blood T cells: a sorted CD56 or NKG2C T cell subset, CD4+ or CD8+ T cells, or bulk PBMC T cells (not recorded which). This CDR3 is CSVPLQPYGYTF.